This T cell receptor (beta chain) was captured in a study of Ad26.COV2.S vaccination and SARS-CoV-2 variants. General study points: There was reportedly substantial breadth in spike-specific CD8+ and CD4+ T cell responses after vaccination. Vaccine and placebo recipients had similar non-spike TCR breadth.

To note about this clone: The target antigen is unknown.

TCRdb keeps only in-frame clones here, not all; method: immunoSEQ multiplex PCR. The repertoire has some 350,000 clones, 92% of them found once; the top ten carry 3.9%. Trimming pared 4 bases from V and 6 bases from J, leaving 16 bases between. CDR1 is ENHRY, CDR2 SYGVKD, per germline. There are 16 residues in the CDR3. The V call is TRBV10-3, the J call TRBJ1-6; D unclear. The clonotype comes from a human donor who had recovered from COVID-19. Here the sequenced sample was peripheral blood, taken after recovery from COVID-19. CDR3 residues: CAISVQWVQSNSPLHF. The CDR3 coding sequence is TGTGCCATCAGTGTCCAATGGGTGCAGAGTAATTCACCCCTCCACTTT.